The entry below describes one T cell receptor (beta chain). The CDR3 is 15 residues long. CDR1 is LNHDA, CDR2 SQIVND, per germline (reference sequence). Germline trimming cut 5 bases from V and 5 bases from J; bases unmatched to any gene: 8. The record originates from a study of blood T cell repertoires in COVID-19. The overall study: Researchers got acute and convalescent COVID-19 samples from the United States, Italy and Spain.

Profiled with immunoSEQ multiplex PCR; TCRdb holds only in-frame clones, not every one. The sample holds under 130,000 clones, 87% seen once. The receptor comes from a man aged 50 or older in a cohort sampled during active COVID-19. The sample comprised peripheral blood. This rearrangement joins TRBV19 to TRBJ2-5; 10 nucleotides line up with TRBD1. CDR3 coding DNA: TGTGCCAGTAGTCCGCCGGGACAGGGGATGGAGACCCAGTACTTC. The encoded protein is CASSPPGQGMETQYF.